This TCR beta chain was captured by sequencing in a study of blood T cells in healthy people across ages. Overall study findings and caveats: Diversity of TCR beta per million T cells declined in a roughly linear way with age.

The second PCR ran roughly 6 to 11 cycles with a sample-barcoded 5' primer and J-beta primers. TCRdb itself ran the 5' RACE reads through MiXCR, one entry per CDR3 protein. The sample lists over a million distinct CDR3 sequences, about 43% occurring once. A remark on this clonotype: The antigen is undetermined.

The specimen was blood. The sequence was obtained from a young woman in good health.

The CDR3 coding sequence is TGTGCCAGCAGCTTAGGGACGACTAGCGGGCGTAGCACAGATACGCAGTATTTT. Protein: CASSLGTTSGRSTDTQYF. V gene TRBV13 combines with J gene TRBJ2-3, with 10 bases fitting TRBD2. This CDR3 is built from 18 residues. V was pared by 0 bases and J by 0 bases, with 6 bases of the junction left unmatched. Germline V lookup: CDR1 PRHDT, CDR2 FYEKMQ (reference sequence). Full variable domain (rest looked up from reference TRBV13 and TRBJ2-3): AAGVIQSPRHLIKEKRETATLKCYPIPRHDTVYWYQQGPGQDPQFLISFYEKMQSDKGSIPDRFSAQQFSDYHSELNMSSLELGDSALYFCASSLGTTSGRSTDTQYFGPGTRLTVL.